Presented here are 32 T cell receptor beta chains from one specimen sequenced in a study of cytomegalovirus exposure and HLA in healthy donors (dated by TCRdb to about 2017). The library was made by the immunoSEQ multiplex PCR assay. For the multiplex PCR, a mixture combining 60 forward primers for TCR Vbeta segments and 13 reverse primers for TCR Jbeta segments was used. Sourced from immuneACCESS, this table was stored by TCRdb with only in-frame sequences that have V and J called. A share of the clones is absent; for the studies checked, an unresolved V gene accounts for under half, and the remainder has no known explanation. Counted in this sample were 280,000 or so clones; 85% to 90% of them appeared once. About 2.5% of the sample is held by the ten biggest clonotypes. The sequencing sample was made of PBMCs. These TCRs come from a woman aged 18-35 years in good health and CMV-seronegative.

The gene calls are TRBV16 and TRBJ1-1; 10 positions match TRBD1. There are 16 residues in the CDR3. Trimming removed 0 bases from V and 11 bases from J; junction bases left unmatched: 12. Germline V gene sequence: CDR1 KGHSY, CDR2 FQNENV. The CDR3 bases are TGTGCCAGCAGCCAATCCGCTGAGGGGACAGGGGTGTTGGCTTTCTTT. This translates into CASSQSAEGTGVLAFF.

The DNA for the CDR3 is TGCGCCAGCAGCTTGGACGGGAACTATTCACCCCTCCACTTT. As protein: CASSLDGNYSPLHF. The chain couples TRBV5-1 to TRBJ1-6; no definite D call. The V end was cut by 0 bases, the J end by 8 bases, with 9 bases between. Germline CDR1 and CDR2: SGHRS and YFSETQ. The CDR3 has 14 residues.

This chain joins TRBV2 and TRBJ1-5; D not resolved. CDR3 size: 13 residues. The germline V gene encodes CDR1 SNHLY and CDR2 FYNNEI. Trimming removed 6 bases at V and 0 bases at J, with 6 bases between. CDR3 residues: CASRAYSNQPQHF. CDR3 coding DNA: TGTGCCAGCAGGGCTTATAGCAATCAGCCCCAGCATTTT.

This rearrangement joins TRBV5-1 to TRBJ1-1, with D maybe TRBD1 (5 bases). Trimming removed 0 bases at V and 1 base at J, with 10 bases between. Germline V lookup: CDR1 SGHRS, CDR2 YFSETQ. The CDR3 is made up of 15 amino acids. The CDR3 DNA is TGCGCCAGCAGCTTGGAGGGGCCCAGGAACACTGAAGCTTTCTTT. It yields the protein CASSLEGPRNTEAFF.

The genes are TRBV30 and TRBJ1-2; D is perhaps TRBD1 (5 bases). Trimming cost V 0 bases and J 4 bases, with 9 bases left between them. CDR3 length equals 13 residues. Germline values: CDR1 GTSNPN, CDR2 SVGIG (reference sequence). CDR3 residues: CAWSVGVGYGYTF. The CDR3 region has the DNA TGTGCCTGGAGTGTAGGGGTAGGCTATGGCTACACCTTC. The full variable domain, rest sourced from reference TRBV30 and TRBJ1-2, is SQTIHQWPATLVQPVGSPLSLECTVEGTSNPNLYWYRQAAGRGLQLLFYSVGIGQISSEVPQNLSASRPQDRQFILSSKKLLLSDSGFYLCAWSVGVGYGYTFGSGTRLTVV.

The genes are TRBV10-3 and TRBJ2-5; 9 bases align to TRBD1. The J call may not be correct, given that the DNA end is closer to TRBJ2-7. CDR3 length: 13 residues. The germline V gene encodes CDR1 ENHRY and CDR2 SYGVKD. This chain's CDR3 is CAVSGQGVDEQYF. In nucleotides, the CDR3 is TGTGCCGTATCGGGACAGGGAGTCGACGAGCAGTACTTC.

About this clone: The same CDR3 is also encoded by other DNA sequences in this sample. The chain combines TRBV6-1 with TRBJ1-6; 7 bases align to TRBD1. Looked up from germline, CDR1 is MNHNS and CDR2 is SASEGT. The CDR3 is 16 residues long. With 4 bases clipped from V and 10 bases from J, the junction kept 13 bases outside the gene matches. The CDR3 nucleotides are TGTGCCAGCAGTGCTATCCTGCCGGGACAGAAGTCACCCCTCCACTTT. This sequence encodes CASSAILPGQKSPLHF.

This chain links TRBV2 with TRBJ2-5; TRBD2 agrees at 11 bases. The J segment lost 4 bases and the V segment lost 4 bases, leaving 5 bases of the junction unmatched. From germline, CDR1 is SNHLY and CDR2 FYNNEI. The CDR3 sequence is 15 residues long. Here the CDR3 reads CASSALAGGGETQYF. For the CDR3, the DNA is TGTGCCAGCAGTGCGCTAGCGGGGGGAGGAGAGACCCAGTACTTC.

The chain recombines TRBV7-9 with TRBJ1-4; D possibly corresponds to TRBD1 (6 bases). Between the trimmed V and J ends, which lost 4 bases and 5 bases, there was a span of 11 bases. Per the germline V gene, CDR1 is SEHNR and CDR2 is FQNEAQ (reference sequence). The CDR3 runs 14 residues. This chain's CDR3 is CASSYGQLNEKLFF. CDR3 nucleotide sequence: TGTGCCAGCAGCTATGGACAGTTAAATGAAAAACTGTTTTTT.

The chain combines TRBV6-1 with TRBJ1-6; D is perhaps TRBD1 (6 bases). The CDR3 has 13 residues. Germline assignment: CDR1 MNHNS and CDR2 SASEGT. Trimming shortened V by 3 bases and J by 10 bases, and 10 bases separated the two germline ends. The CDR3 DNA follows: TGTGCCAGCAGTGAGGGAGGGGGGTCACCCCTCCACTTT. Translation: CASSEGGGSPLHF.

In the case of this clone: This same CDR3 is encoded by further DNA sequences in the sample. The chain combines TRBV29-1 with TRBJ1-4; D remains ambiguous. Trimming took off 6 bases at V and 5 bases at J, with 10 bases between the two ends. This CDR3 spans 12 amino acids. Germline-derived CDR1 and CDR2 are SQVTM and ANQGSEA. The CDR3 reads CSVVGGNEKLFF. CDR3 in DNA: TGCAGCGTCGTCGGCGGGAATGAAAAACTGTTTTTT.

The rearrangement links TRBV19 to TRBJ2-7, with 7 bases identical to TRBD2. V was pared by 4 bases and J by 3 bases, with 6 bases of the junction left unmatched. The CDR3 is 14 residues long. The germline V gene has CDR1 LNHDA and CDR2 SQIVND (reference sequence). The CDR3 is CASSTGLDIYEQYF. The CDR3 bases are TGTGCCAGTAGTACCGGACTAGATATCTACGAGCAGTACTTC.

The chain joins TRBV6-6 to TRBJ2-7; D is undetermined. The CDR3 has 11 amino acids. Germline loops: CDR1 MNHNY, CDR2 SVGAGI (reference sequence). V lost 6 bases to trimming and J lost 2 bases, with 5 bases between them. In nucleotides, the CDR3 is TGTGCCAGCAGCTTTACCTACGAGCAGTACTTC. It encodes CASSFTYEQYF.

The chain links TRBV5-1 to TRBJ1-4; TRBD1 aligns across 9 bases. With V trimmed by 3 bases and J by 8 bases, 8 bases remained unmatched. CDR3 size: 15 residues. CDR1 SGHRS and CDR2 YFSETQ come from the germline V gene. CDR3 sequence: CASSSVGQGHEKLFF. Written as DNA, the CDR3 is TGCGCCAGCAGCTCCGTGGGACAGGGTCACGAAAAACTGTTTTTT. The full variable domain, with the rest looked up from reference TRBV5-1 and TRBJ1-4, is KAGVTQTPRYLIKTRGQQVTLSCSPISGHRSVSWYQQTPGQGLQFLFEYFSETQRNKGNFPGRFSGRQFSNSRSEMNVSTLELGDSALYLCASSSVGQGHEKLFFGSGTQLSVL.

The chain joins TRBV10-2 to TRBJ2-7; D possibly corresponds to TRBD1 (6 bases). Trimming stripped 5 bases from V and 3 bases from J, with 11 bases between. The CDR3 is 13 residues long. The germline V gene has CDR1 WSHSY and CDR2 SAAADI. CDR3 DNA sequence: TGCGCCAGCAGTACCCGGGACATCTACGAGCAGTACTTC. Translating it yields CASSTRDIYEQYF.

V is TRBV5-1 and J is TRBJ1-1; 10 positions agree with TRBD1. Germline-derived CDR1 and CDR2 are SGHRS and YFSETQ. The V and J ends lost 8 bases and 3 bases, in that order; junction bases with no gene match: 16. The CDR3 has 17 amino acids. Here the CDR3 DNA reads TGCGCCAGTCACGGAAACCGGGACAGGGGAGTGGACACTGAAGCTTTCTTT. Translated: CASHGNRDRGVDTEAFF.

The chain links TRBV7-3 to TRBJ2-1; a possible D gene is TRBD1 (6 bases). CDR1 and CDR2 (germline): SGHTA, FQGTGA. Trimming cost V 0 bases and J 0 bases, with 12 bases left between them. This CDR3 comprises 17 residues. Here the CDR3 reads CASSLTYRASSYNEQFF. CDR3 bases: TGTGCCAGCAGCTTAACGTACAGGGCAAGCTCCTACAATGAGCAGTTCTTC. Supplemented by reference TRBV7-3 and TRBJ2-1, the full variable domain reads GAGVSQTPSNKVTEKGKYVELRCDPISGHTALYWYRQSLGQGPEFLIYFQGTGAADDSGLPNDRFFAVRPEGSVSTLKIQRTERGDSAVYLCASSLTYRASSYNEQFFGPGTRLTVL.

The V call is TRBV4-1, the J call TRBJ1-1, with D unresolved. The V end was cut by 4 bases, the J end by 7 bases, with 13 bases between. The CDR3 length is 13 residues. Germline V gives CDR1 MGHRA, CDR2 YSYEKL. The chain's CDR3 is CASSLRQELEAFF. CDR3 bases: TGCGCCAGCAGCCTCCGGCAGGAACTTGAAGCTTTCTTT.

The chain links TRBV19 to TRBJ1-1; maybe TRBD1 (6 bases). Trimming pared 4 bases from V and 1 base from J, leaving 13 bases between. Per the germline V gene, CDR1 is LNHDA and CDR2 is SQIVND (reference sequence). The CDR3 consists of 15 residues. This chain's CDR3 is CASSSIAGQNTEAFF. CDR3 nucleotides: TGTGCCAGTAGTAGCATAGCGGGACAGAACACTGAAGCTTTCTTT.

The J gene is TRBJ2-5, the V gene TRBV7-6; TRBD2 might be the D (5 bases). CDR1 and CDR2 from the germline V gene are SGHVS and FNYEAQ. The V end was cut by 3 bases, the J end by 4 bases, with 18 bases between. CDR3 length equals 16 residues. CDR3 sequence (DNA): TGTGCCAGCAGCTTTCTCCACCTGACGGCGGGAGAGACCCAGTACTTC. It codes for CASSFLHLTAGETQYF.

The V and J genes are TRBV5-5 and TRBJ2-7; D may be TRBD1 (5 bases). The CDR3 length is 12 residues. CDR1 and CDR2 (germline): SGHKS, YYEKEE (reference sequence). Trimming removed 3 bases at V and 5 bases at J, with 9 bases between. The CDR3 sequence: CASSSTGHEQYF. The CDR3 DNA reads as TGTGCCAGCAGCTCCACAGGACACGAGCAGTACTTC.

This rearrangement joins TRBV5-6 to TRBJ1-2; 7 bases are shared with TRBD1. CDR1 and CDR2 from the germline V gene are SGHDT and YYEEEE. J was trimmed by 2 bases and V by 6 bases; bases with no gene match: 7. The CDR3 length is 14 residues. CDR3 DNA: TGTGCCAGCACCAGCGACAGGGCAAACTATGGCTACACCTTC. Its protein product is CASTSDRANYGYTF.

The chain recombines TRBV9 with TRBJ2-3; 13 nucleotides match TRBD2. This CDR3 is 15 amino acids long. Looked up from germline, CDR1 is SGDLS and CDR2 is YYNGEE. The V and J ends lost 2 bases and 11 bases, in that order; junction bases with no gene match: 8. The CDR3 protein is CASSVGTSGGAKQYF. The CDR3 bases are TGTGCCAGCAGCGTGGGTACTAGCGGGGGGGCAAAGCAGTATTTT.

The V and J genes are TRBV27 and TRBJ2-7, with a weak D call TRBD2 (5 bases). Germline CDR1 MNHEY, CDR2 SMNVEV (reference sequence). CDR3 size: 13 residues. Deletions cut 2 bases from V and 3 bases from J, with 8 bases between. CDR3 sequence (DNA): TGTGCCAGCAGTTTAAAAGGGAGCTACGAGCAGTACTTC. Amino acids: CASSLKGSYEQYF.

The chain carries TRBV5-1 and TRBJ2-3; 11 bases are a match to TRBD2. The V and J ends lost 3 bases and 4 bases, in that order; junction bases with no gene match: 7. From germline, CDR1 is SGHRS and CDR2 YFSETQ. This CDR3 comprises 16 residues. The CDR3 region has the DNA TGCGCCAGCAGCTCCGTAGCGGGGGGGGTCGCAGATACGCAGTATTTT. Translating it yields CASSSVAGGVADTQYF.

The chain carries TRBV19 and TRBJ1-4; 9 bases are shared with TRBD1. J was trimmed by 7 bases and V by 7 bases; bases with no gene match: 7. CDR1 is LNHDA and CDR2 is SQIVND in the germline V gene (reference sequence). The length of the CDR3 is 14 residues. CDR3 sequence: CASTPGQGGEKLFF. The CDR3 nucleotides read TGTGCCAGTACACCGGGACAGGGTGGTGAAAAACTGTTTTTT.

This sequence joins TRBV5-4 and TRBJ1-4; TRBD1 matches at 11 bases. The germline V gene has CDR1 SGHNT and CDR2 YYREEE (reference sequence). The V and J ends lost 0 bases and 13 bases, in that order; junction bases with no gene match: 8. The CDR3 consists of 15 residues. The CDR3 coding sequence is TGTGCCAGCAGCTTGGGGGGGACAGGGGGAAATCTACTGTTTTTT. As protein: CASSLGGTGGNLLFF. The full variable domain, in which reference TRBV5-4 and TRBJ1-4 provide the parts outside the CDR3, is ETGVTQSPTHLIKTRGQQVTLRCSSQSGHNTVSWYQQALGQGPQFIFQYYREEENGRGNFPPRFSGLQFPNYSSELNVNALELDDSALYLCASSLGGTGGNLLFFGSGTQLSVL.

This chain joins TRBV30 and TRBJ2-1; no firm D call. The CDR3 sequence is 17 residues long. CDR1 is GTSNPN and CDR2 is SVGIG in the germline V gene (reference sequence). V was shortened by 2 bases and J by 0 bases, with 17 bases between the two germline ends. The CDR3 DNA reads as TGTGCCTGGAGTCATGGTGTTCTGAGCGACTCCTACAATGAGCAGTTCTTC. Translating it yields CAWSHGVLSDSYNEQFF.

DNA of the CDR3: TGTGCCAGCAGTGAAAAACAGGTTAATGAAAAACTGTTTTTT. Translation gives CASSEKQVNEKLFF. V is TRBV2 and J is TRBJ1-4, with D perhaps matching TRBD1 (5 bases). Trimming pared 2 bases from V and 4 bases from J, leaving 8 bases between. CDR3 length: 14 residues. Germline assignment: CDR1 SNHLY and CDR2 FYNNEI.

V usage is TRBV30 and J usage is TRBJ1-2; TRBD1 matches at 8 bases. The CDR3 runs to 15 residues. The V gene's germline CDR1 is GTSNPN and CDR2 SVGIG (reference sequence). V lost 5 bases, J lost 2 bases, and 10 bases stayed unmatched. CDR3 bases: TGTGCCTGGGTCGACAGGGGTGTTTACAACTATGGCTACACCTTC. This sequence encodes CAWVDRGVYNYGYTF.

The CDR3 coding sequence is TGTGCCAGCAGCCAAAAACAGGGGGCAGGATACGAGCAGTACTTC. The encoded protein is CASSQKQGAGYEQYF. The chain combines TRBV6-5 with TRBJ2-7; 9 bases are shared with TRBD1. Germline V gene data show CDR1 as MNHEY and CDR2 as SVGAGI. The CDR3 is 15 amino acids. V shed 6 bases, J shed 4 bases, and the junction held 10 bases outside the gene matches.

This clone was observed a few times. The rearrangement links TRBV6-5 to TRBJ2-5; no definite D call. This CDR3 spans 15 amino acids. With 6 bases removed from V and 2 bases from J, the gap between germline ends came to 16 bases. The germline gives CDR1 MNHEY, CDR2 SVGAGI. The CDR3 DNA follows: TGTGCCAGCAGCCCTTTGCCGGGTACACAAGAGACCCAGTACTTC. Amino acids: CASSPLPGTQETQYF.